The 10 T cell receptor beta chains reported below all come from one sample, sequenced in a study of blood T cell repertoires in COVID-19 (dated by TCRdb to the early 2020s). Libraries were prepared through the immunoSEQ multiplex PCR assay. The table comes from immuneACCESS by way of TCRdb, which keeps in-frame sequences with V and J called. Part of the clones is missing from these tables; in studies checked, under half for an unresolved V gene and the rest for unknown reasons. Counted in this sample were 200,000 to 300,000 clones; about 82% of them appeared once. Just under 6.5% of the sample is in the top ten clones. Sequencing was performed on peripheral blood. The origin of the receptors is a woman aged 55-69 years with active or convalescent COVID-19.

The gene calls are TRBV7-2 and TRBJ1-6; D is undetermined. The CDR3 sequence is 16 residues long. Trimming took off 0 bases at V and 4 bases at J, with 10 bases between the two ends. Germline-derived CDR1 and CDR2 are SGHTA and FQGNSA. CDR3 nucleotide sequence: TGTGCCAGCAGCTTAGCTAGCGGCATGTATAATTCACCCCTCCACTTT. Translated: CASSLASGMYNSPLHF.

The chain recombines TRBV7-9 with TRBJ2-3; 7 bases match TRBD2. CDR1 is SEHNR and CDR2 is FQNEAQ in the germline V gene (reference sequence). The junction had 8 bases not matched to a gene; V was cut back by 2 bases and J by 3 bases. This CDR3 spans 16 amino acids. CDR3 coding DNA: TGTGCCAGCAGCTTACGTTCCGGGGGAGGGACAGATACGCAGTATTTT. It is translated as CASSLRSGGGTDTQYF.

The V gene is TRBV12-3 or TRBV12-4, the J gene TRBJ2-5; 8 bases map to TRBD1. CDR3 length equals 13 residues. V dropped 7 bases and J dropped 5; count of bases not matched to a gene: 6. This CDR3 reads CASNRGEAETQYF. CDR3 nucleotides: TGTGCCAGCAACAGGGGGGAAGCCGAGACCCAGTACTTC.

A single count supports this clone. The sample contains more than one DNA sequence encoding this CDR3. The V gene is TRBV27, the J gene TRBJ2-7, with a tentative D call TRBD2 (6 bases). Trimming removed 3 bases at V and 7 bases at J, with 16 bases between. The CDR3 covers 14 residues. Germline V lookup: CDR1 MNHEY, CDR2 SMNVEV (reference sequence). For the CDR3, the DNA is TGTGCCAGCAGTTTGGGGACTCAGATCGGTGAGCAGTACTTC. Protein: CASSLGTQIGEQYF.

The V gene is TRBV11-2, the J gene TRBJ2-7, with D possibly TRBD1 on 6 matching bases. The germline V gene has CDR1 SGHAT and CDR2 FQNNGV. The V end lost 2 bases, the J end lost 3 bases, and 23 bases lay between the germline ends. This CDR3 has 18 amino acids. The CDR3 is CASSLYAGRGTLFYEQYV. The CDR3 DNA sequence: TGTGCCAGCAGCTTATATGCCGGCCGAGGGACACTGTTCTACGAGCAGTACGTC.

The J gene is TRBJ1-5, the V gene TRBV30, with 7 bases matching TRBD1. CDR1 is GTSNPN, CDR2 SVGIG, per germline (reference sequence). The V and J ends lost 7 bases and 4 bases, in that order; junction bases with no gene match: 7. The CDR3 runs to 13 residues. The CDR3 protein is CAYRDSSNQPQHF. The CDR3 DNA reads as TGTGCCTACCGGGACAGCAGTAATCAGCCCCAGCATTTT.

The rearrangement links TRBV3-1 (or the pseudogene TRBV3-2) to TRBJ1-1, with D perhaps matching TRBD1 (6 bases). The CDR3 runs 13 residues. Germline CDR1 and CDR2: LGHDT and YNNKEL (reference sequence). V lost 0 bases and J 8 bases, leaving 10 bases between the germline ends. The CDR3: CASSQERGTEAFF. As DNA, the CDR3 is TGTGCCAGCAGCCAAGAAAGGGGGACAGAAGCTTTCTTT.

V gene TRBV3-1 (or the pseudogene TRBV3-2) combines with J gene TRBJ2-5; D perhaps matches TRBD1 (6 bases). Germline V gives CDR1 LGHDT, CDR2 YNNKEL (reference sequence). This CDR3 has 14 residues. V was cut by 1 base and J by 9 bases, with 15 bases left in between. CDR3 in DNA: TGTGCCAGCAGCCAAGTTGTCAGGGGCTCGCCCCAGTACTTC. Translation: CASSQVVRGSPQYF.

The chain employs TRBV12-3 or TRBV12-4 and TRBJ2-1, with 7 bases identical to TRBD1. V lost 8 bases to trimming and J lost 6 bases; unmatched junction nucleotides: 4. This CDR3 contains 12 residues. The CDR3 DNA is TGTGCCAGCCTTTCAGGGGGCAATGAGCAGTTCTTC. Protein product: CASLSGGNEQFF.

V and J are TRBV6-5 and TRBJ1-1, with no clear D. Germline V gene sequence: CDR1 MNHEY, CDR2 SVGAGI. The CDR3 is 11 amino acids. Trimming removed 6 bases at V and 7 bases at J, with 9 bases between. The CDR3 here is CASSDDIEAFF. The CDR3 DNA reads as TGTGCCAGCAGCGACGACATTGAAGCTTTCTTT.